The 18 T cell receptor beta chains presented below share a single source sample, sequenced in a study of blood T cell repertoires in COVID-19 (TCRdb year 2020). The library came from the immunoSEQ multiplex PCR assay. As stored in TCRdb, this immuneACCESS dataset retains in-frame rearrangements with V and J assigned. A fraction of the clones does not appear; measured against another copy, unresolved V genes explain less than half of the discrepancy, and the remainder lacks a known reason. Within this sample are approximately 300,000 clones, with around 85% of them counted one time only. In total, the top ten clones hold 1.9% of the sample. Sequenced sample: PBMCs or T cells enriched from blood (not recorded which). These receptors came from a woman younger than 45 who had been exposed to COVID-19.

The J gene is TRBJ2-2, the V gene TRBV12-3 or TRBV12-4; D perhaps matches TRBD1 (6 bases). The CDR3 has 13 residues. Trimming left V 6 bases short and J 6 bases short, with 11 bases between. The DNA for the CDR3 is TGTGCCAGCAGGTACAGGGAAGCCGGGGAGCTGTTTTTT. Its protein product is CASRYREAGELFF.

The chain links TRBV4-1 to TRBJ1-6, with D possibly matching TRBD1 (6 bases). This CDR3 has 17 amino acids. Germline-derived CDR1 and CDR2 are MGHRA and YSYEKL. V shed 2 bases and J shed 5 bases, with 16 bases lying between them. The DNA of the CDR3 is TGCGCCAGCAGCCAAAAAAACCTAGGGGGTCATAATTCACCCCTCCACTTT. Translation gives CASSQKNLGGHNSPLHF.

This chain's CDR3 is CASSLWSTRGPGTEAFF. CDR3 nucleotides: TGCGCCAGCAGCTTGTGGTCAACCAGGGGGCCGGGCACTGAAGCTTTCTTT. The rearrangement joins TRBV5-1 to TRBJ1-1; 8 bases align to TRBD1. V dropped 1 base and J dropped 4; count of bases not matched to a gene: 12. Germline V lookup: CDR1 SGHRS, CDR2 YFSETQ. This CDR3 is 17 amino acids long. Full variable domain (outside the CDR3, taken from reference TRBV5-1 and TRBJ1-1): KAGVTQTPRYLIKTRGQQVTLSCSPISGHRSVSWYQQTPGQGLQFLFEYFSETQRNKGNFPGRFSGRQFSNSRSEMNVSTLELGDSALYLCASSLWSTRGPGTEAFFGQGTRLTVV.

This chain's CDR3 is CASSPTGGNTDTQYF. For the CDR3, the DNA is TGTGCCAGCAGCCCGACAGGGGGAAACACAGATACGCAGTATTTT. V and J are TRBV2 and TRBJ2-3; TRBD1 matches at 9 bases. The CDR3 extends over 15 amino acids. Germline loops: CDR1 SNHLY, CDR2 FYNNEI. J lost 2 bases, V lost 6 bases, and 6 bases had no gene match.

The chain has TRBV7-3 and TRBJ2-2; TRBD2 matches 8 bases. Germline CDR1 is SGHTA and CDR2 is FQGTGA. V lost 5 bases, J lost 1 base, and 6 bases stayed unmatched. There are 16 residues in the CDR3. CDR3: CASSPPGGRNTGELFF. The CDR3 bases are TGTGCCAGCAGCCCCCCGGGGGGGCGGAACACCGGGGAGCTGTTTTTT.

The V gene is TRBV19, the J gene TRBJ1-5; TRBD1 matches at 8 bases. V dropped 8 bases and J dropped 5; count of bases not matched to a gene: 5. This CDR3 is built from 13 residues. Germline CDR1 is LNHDA and CDR2 is SQIVND (reference sequence). DNA for the CDR3: TGTGCCAGTTCGGACAGGGCGGATCAGCCCCAGCATTTT. This gives the protein CASSDRADQPQHF.

The chain links TRBV3-1 (or the pseudogene TRBV3-2) to TRBJ2-1; 10 bases are a match to TRBD2. The CDR3 extends over 16 amino acids. With V trimmed by 4 bases and J by 4 bases, 7 bases remained unmatched. Per germline, CDR1 LGHDT and CDR2 YNNKEL (reference sequence). CDR3 sequence (DNA): TGTGCCAGCAGCCCGCCCGGACTAGCGGAATACAATGAGCAGTTCTTC. This encodes CASSPPGLAEYNEQFF.

The J gene is TRBJ2-2, the V gene TRBV5-1; the D is unclear. V gave up 2 bases and J gave up 0 bases, with 17 bases separating them. Germline CDR1 SGHRS, CDR2 YFSETQ. CDR3 length: 18 residues. CDR3 amino acids: CASSFGIQWASNTGELFF. The CDR3 DNA sequence: TGCGCCAGCAGCTTTGGTATTCAGTGGGCGTCGAACACCGGGGAGCTGTTTTTT.

The rearrangement joins TRBV6-4 to TRBJ2-1; TRBD1 is a possible D gene (6 bases). Trimming removed 10 bases at V and 7 bases at J, with 20 bases between. The CDR3 is 14 amino acids. The germline V gene has CDR1 MRHNA and CDR2 SNTAGT. For the CDR3, the DNA is TGTGCCATCGCTACAGTTCAGGGGTTGAATGAGCAGTTCTTC. This codes for CAIATVQGLNEQFF.

In this sample, this clone turned up once. The gene calls are TRBV7-9 and TRBJ1-1; the D is unclear. The V and J ends lost 5 bases and 5 bases respectively, with 15 bases between them. The CDR3 totals 14 residues. Germline V CDR1 and CDR2: SEHNR, FQNEAQ (reference sequence). In DNA form, the CDR3 reads TGTGCCAGCAGCCTCGGAGGGTCTTTAACTGAAGCTTTCTTT. Protein product: CASSLGGSLTEAFF.

The rearrangement links TRBV4-1 to TRBJ1-4; 8 nucleotides agree with TRBD1. This CDR3 has 16 amino acids. In germline, CDR1 is MGHRA, CDR2 YSYEKL. V shed 4 bases and J 7 bases; nucleotides not matched to a gene: 11. The CDR3 DNA is TGCGCCAGCAGCCTTTCACAGGGGGTATCGGGTGAAAAACTGTTTTTT. This codes for CASSLSQGVSGEKLFF.

The chain carries TRBV7-6 and TRBJ2-1, with 7 positions matching TRBD2. The CDR3 loop spans 15 amino acids. The J segment lost 7 bases and the V segment lost 1 base, leaving 7 bases of the junction unmatched. Germline V lookup: CDR1 SGHVS, CDR2 FNYEAQ. The CDR3 DNA is TGTGCCAGCAGCTTAGAGCGGGGCCCGTGGAATGAGCAGTTCTTC. Its protein product is CASSLERGPWNEQFF.

This chain joins TRBV2 and TRBJ1-1, with D hard to call. V lost 7 bases and J 1 base, leaving 10 bases between the germline ends. Looked up from germline, CDR1 is SNHLY and CDR2 is FYNNEI. The CDR3 has 13 residues. This CDR3 reads CASIRSENTEAFF. The CDR3 bases are TGTGCCAGCATCCGGTCCGAGAACACTGAAGCTTTCTTT.

This clone was observed a handful of times. The V and J genes are TRBV6-5 and TRBJ1-6; 8 positions match TRBD1. J lost 7 bases, V lost 4 bases, and 3 bases had no gene match. CDR3 length: 14 amino acids. Germline V gene sequence: CDR1 MNHEY, CDR2 SVGAGI. CDR3 amino acids: CASSFQGANSPLHF. CDR3 coding DNA: TGTGCCAGCAGTTTCCAGGGGGCGAATTCACCCCTCCACTTT.

The chain joins TRBV2 to TRBJ1-2; the match to TRBD1 covers 8 bases. The CDR3 extends over 14 amino acids. Per the germline V gene, CDR1 is SNHLY and CDR2 is FYNNEI. V shed 6 bases and J 4 bases; nucleotides not matched to a gene: 7. CDR3 nucleotide sequence: TGTGCCAGCAGCGCAACCGACAGGGGCTATGGCTACACCTTC. Its protein is CASSATDRGYGYTF.

As for this clone: Other DNA sequences in the same sample also yield this CDR3. This chain uses TRBV3-1 (or the pseudogene TRBV3-2) with TRBJ1-1; 8 bases are a match to TRBD1. Germline V gene sequence: CDR1 LGHDT, CDR2 YNNKEL (reference sequence). CDR3 length: 14 residues. Unmatched junction bases numbered 2, after V lost 1 base and J lost 4 bases. The CDR3 loop is CASSQGQGATEAFF. As DNA, the CDR3 is TGTGCCAGCAGCCAAGGTCAGGGGGCCACTGAAGCTTTCTTT.

The rearrangement joins TRBV19 to TRBJ1-2; no clear D gene. CDR1 and CDR2 (germline): LNHDA, SQIVND (reference sequence). The germline V and J ends were trimmed by 8 bases and 0 bases, with 13 bases remaining between them. This CDR3 has 14 residues. This chain's CDR3 is CASFEATSNYGYTF. The CDR3 DNA reads as TGTGCCAGTTTCGAGGCAACTTCTAACTATGGCTACACCTTC.

This clone occurred a few times. CDR3 nucleotide sequence: TGTGCCAGCCGGTCCGGCGGGTTTAGCACAGATACGCAGTATTTT. Its protein is CASRSGGFSTDTQYF. This chain connects TRBV6-5 to TRBJ2-3; tentative D call: TRBD2 (5 bases). Germline V lookup: CDR1 MNHEY, CDR2 SVGAGI. The ends were cut back, 8 bases at V and 0 bases at J, with 15 bases in the middle. The CDR3 runs to 15 residues.